The following is a T cell receptor beta chain sequence with its context. Its antigen is undetermined. Targeted sequencing depth ranged from 1 in 200,000 to 1 in 1 million T cells. TCRdb keeps only in-frame clones here, not all; method: immunoSEQ multiplex PCR. Here the sample spans about 80,000 clones, roughly three quarters being singletons. The ends lost 7 bases at V and 8 bases at J; junction bases unmatched: 6. The CDR3 runs to 13 residues. Germline CDR1 MNHNY, CDR2 SVGAGI (reference sequence). The sample is drawn from a study of cytotoxic CD8 clonotypes in ibrutinib-treated CLL. Regarding the study as a whole: Public clonotypes, an uncommon group, contracted or remained stable on treatment.

Here the sequenced sample was PBMCs, taken after 12 months of ibrutinib treatment. The rearrangement links TRBV6-6 to TRBJ1-4; 8 bases line up with TRBD1. The receptor was isolated from a human donor with chronic lymphocytic leukemia. The CDR3 loop reads CASTSTGVEKLFF. The CDR3 region has the DNA TGTGCCAGCACCTCGACAGGGGTGGAAAAACTGTTTTTT.